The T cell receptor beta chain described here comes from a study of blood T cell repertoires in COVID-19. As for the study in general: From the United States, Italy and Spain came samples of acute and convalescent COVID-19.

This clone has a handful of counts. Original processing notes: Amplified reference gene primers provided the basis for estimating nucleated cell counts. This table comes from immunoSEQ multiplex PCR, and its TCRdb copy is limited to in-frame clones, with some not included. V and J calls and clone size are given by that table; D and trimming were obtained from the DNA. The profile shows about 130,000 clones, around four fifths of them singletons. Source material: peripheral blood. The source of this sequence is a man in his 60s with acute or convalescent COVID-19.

Here the CDR3 reads CASSLLFGGYTF. Here the CDR3 DNA reads TGTGCCAGCAGTCTTCTATTTGGTGGCTACACCTTC. V is TRBV28 and J is TRBJ1-2; D remains ambiguous. The length of the CDR3 is 12 residues. CDR1 and CDR2 from the germline V gene are MDHEN and SYDVKM. V lost 5 bases and J 7 bases, leaving 11 bases between the germline ends.